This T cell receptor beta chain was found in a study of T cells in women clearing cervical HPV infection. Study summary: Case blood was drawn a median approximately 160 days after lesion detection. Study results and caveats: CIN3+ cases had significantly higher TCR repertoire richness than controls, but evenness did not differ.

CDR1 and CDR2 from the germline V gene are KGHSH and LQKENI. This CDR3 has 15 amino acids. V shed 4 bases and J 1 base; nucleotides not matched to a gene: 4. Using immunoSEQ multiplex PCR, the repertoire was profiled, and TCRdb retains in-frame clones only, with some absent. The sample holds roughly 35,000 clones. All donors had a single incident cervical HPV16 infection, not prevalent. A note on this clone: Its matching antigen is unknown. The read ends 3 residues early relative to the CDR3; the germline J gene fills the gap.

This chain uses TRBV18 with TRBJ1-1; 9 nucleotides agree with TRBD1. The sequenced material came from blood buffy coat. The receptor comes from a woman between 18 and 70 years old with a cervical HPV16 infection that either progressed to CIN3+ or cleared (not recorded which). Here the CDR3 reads CASSQTGQGNTEAFF. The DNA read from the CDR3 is TGTGCCAGCTCACAAACGGGACAGGGGAACACTGAA.